This T cell receptor beta chain was sequenced in a study of T cells in Graves' hyperthyroidism and ophthalmopathy. Study-level information: The blood sample was taken at first diagnosis, before treatment began.

Using RNA transcripts as the source, TCR beta CDR3 regions were amplified. HTBI primers were the set used in a first-round RT-PCR of the TCR CDR3. A single record per CDR3 protein comes from TCRdb applying MiXCR to the multiplex PCR reads. Of approximately 480,000 distinct CDR3 sequences in the sample, roughly 20% are singletons; the top ten hold 26%. Trimming took 4 bases from V and 6 from J, leaving 10 bases between them. This CDR3 has 11 residues. Looked up from germline, CDR1 is DFQATT and CDR2 is SNEGSKA (reference sequence). Comment on this clonotype: The target antigen is unknown.

The study's findings and limits: A 13 V-J model separated ophthalmopathy from stable hyperthyroidism.

This receptor was taken from a man younger than 35 with Graves' hyperthyroidism. The specimen was blood. The chain employs TRBV20-1 and TRBJ2-7; D is ambiguous. The CDR3 spells CSATLPGEQYF. Here the CDR3 DNA reads TGCAGTGCTACACTCCCGGGCGAGCAGTACTTC.